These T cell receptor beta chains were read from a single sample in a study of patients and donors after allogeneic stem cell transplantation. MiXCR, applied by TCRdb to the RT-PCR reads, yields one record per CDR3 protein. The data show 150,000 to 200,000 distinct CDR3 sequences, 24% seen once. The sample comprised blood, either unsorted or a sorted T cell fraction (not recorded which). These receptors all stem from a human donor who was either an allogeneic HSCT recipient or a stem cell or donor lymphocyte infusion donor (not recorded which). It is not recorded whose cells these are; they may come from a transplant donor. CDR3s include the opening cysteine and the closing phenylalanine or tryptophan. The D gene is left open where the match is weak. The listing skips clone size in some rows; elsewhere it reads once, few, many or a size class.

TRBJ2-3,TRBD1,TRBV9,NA,TGTGCCAGCAGCGCTCCGGGACAGGGTGGAGATACGCAGTATTTT,CASSAPGQGGDTQYF
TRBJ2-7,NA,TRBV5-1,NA,TGCGCCAGCAGCTTTCGGGGGGACAACTACGAGCAGTACTTC,CASSFRGDNYEQYF
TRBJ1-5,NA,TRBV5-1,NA,TGCGCCAGCAGCTTGGCTGGGATAGGCAATCAGCCCCAGCATTTT,CASSLAGIGNQPQHF
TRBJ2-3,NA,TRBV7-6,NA,TGTGCCAGCAGCTTAGTGCCGGGTTGGAGCACAGATACGCAGTATTTT,CASSLVPGWSTDTQYF
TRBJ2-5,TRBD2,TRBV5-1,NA,TGCGCCAGCAGCTTTACTAGCGGGGGCCGTCAAGAGACCCAGTACTTC,CASSFTSGGRQETQYF
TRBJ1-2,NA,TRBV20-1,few,TGCAGTGCTACGTCTGAGCTCTATGGCTACACCTTC,CSATSELYGYTF
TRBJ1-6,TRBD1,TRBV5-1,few,TGCGCCAGCAGCTCGACAGGGTGGACCTATAATTCACCCCTCCACTTT,CASSSTGWTYNSPLHF
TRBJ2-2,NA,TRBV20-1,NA,TGCAGTGCTAGGGGGGGACACCTGAACACCGGGGAGCTGTTTTTT,CSARGGHLNTGELFF
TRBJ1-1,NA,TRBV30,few,TGTGCCTGTGAAGGGTACTCCTCTGAAGCTTTCTTT,CACEGYSSEAFF
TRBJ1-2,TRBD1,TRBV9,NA,TGTGCCAGCACGGGGACAGGGGGCGGTCGAAGCTATGGCTACACCTTC,CASTGTGGGRSYGYTF
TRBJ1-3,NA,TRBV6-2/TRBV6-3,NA,TGTGCCAGCAGTTACTCCCGCGACAGGATCTCTGGAAACACCATATATTTT,CASSYSRDRISGNTIYF
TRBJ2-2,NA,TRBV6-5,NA,TGTGCCAGCAGTTTCGGACAGCGCACCGGGGAGCTGTTTTTT,CASSFGQRTGELFF
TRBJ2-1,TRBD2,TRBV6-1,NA,TGTGCCAGCAGCCTAGCGGGGGGGCTCACTGAGCAGTTCTTC,CASSLAGGLTEQFF
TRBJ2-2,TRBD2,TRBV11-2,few,TGTGCCAGCAGCTTAGTGAGCGGGGCCACTCGGGAGCTGTTTTTT,CASSLVSGATRELFF
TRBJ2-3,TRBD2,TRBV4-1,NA,TGCGCCAGCAGCCATGTACTAGCGGGGGGGCCTCCGTATTTT,CASSHVLAGGPPYF
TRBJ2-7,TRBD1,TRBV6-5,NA,TGTGCCAGCAGTTACTCGGGACAGGGGACCTACGAGCAGTACTTC,CASSYSGQGTYEQYF
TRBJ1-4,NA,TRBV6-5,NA,TGTGCCAGCAGTTACCAGGTCGGCGGAGGAAAACTGTTTTTT,CASSYQVGGGKLFF
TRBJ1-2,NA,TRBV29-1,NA,TGCAGCGTCGAGAACTTAACAGATGGCTACACCTTC,CSVENLTDGYTF
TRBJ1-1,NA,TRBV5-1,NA,TGCGCCAGCAGCTTGGGCCACTCCTCAATGAACACTGAAGCTTTCTTT,CASSLGHSSMNTEAFF
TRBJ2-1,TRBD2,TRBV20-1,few,TGCAGTGCTAGAGTAATATTTGCGGGAGCGTCCTACAATGAGCAGTTCTTC,CSARVIFAGASYNEQFF
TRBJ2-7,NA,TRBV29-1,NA,TGCAGCGTAGCCCTCGGAGGAGTCTACGAGCAGTACTTC,CSVALGGVYEQYF
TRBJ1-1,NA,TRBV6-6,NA,TGTGCCAGCAGTTACTCATTTGCACAGCTGAACACTGAAGCTTTCTTT,CASSYSFAQLNTEAFF